The T cell receptor (beta chain) described here comes from a study of shared clonotypes between healthy human individuals. General study points: Only blood samples were collected, and tissue repertoires likely differ. Approximately 4.5% was the fraction of naive CD4 clonotypes found shared across several donors.

Concerning this clone itself: No antigen is known for it.

Germline-derived CDR1 and CDR2 are MGHRA and YSYEKL. V trimming: 1 base; J trimming: 1 base; junction bases outside the gene matches: 5. This CDR3 is built from 16 residues. Terminally differentiated effector memory CD45RA+ cells were excluded by CCR7 positive selection of CD45RO-negative cells. All donors were Caucasian adults living in Nashville, Tennessee. The repertoire was sequenced with immunoSEQ multiplex PCR; TCRdb's copy has only in-frame clones and lacks some. The sample contains around 600,000 clones, about 95% of which appear only once. The clonotype comes from a woman aged 30 to 39 in good health. The chain links TRBV4-1 to TRBJ2-7, with TRBD1 matching 9 bases. The sample consisted of naive CD8+ T cells sorted from blood. CDR3 DNA sequence: TGCGCCAGCAGCCAAGTATGGACAGGGGAATCCTACGAGCAGTACTTC. This translates into CASSQVWTGESYEQYF.